This TCR beta chain is drawn from a study of Ad26.COV2.S vaccination and SARS-CoV-2 variants. Specified treatment: 15 to 20 received Ad26.COV2.S at low or high dose, single or two shots; about 5 received placebo; per-sample allocation not given. Sample collection was performed on day 63 after the first vaccine or placebo injection. Sequenced by immunoSEQ multiplex PCR; TCRdb stores in-frame clones only, minus some. The sample comprises about 410,000 clones, about 91% of which are singletons, and 1.9% rests with the top ten. The clonotype originates from a person between 18 and 65 years old who received the Ad26.COV2.S COVID-19 vaccine or a placebo. Material: peripheral blood, obtained in a trial of Ad26.COV2.S vaccine versus placebo.

This CDR3 reads CASSSAGKETQYF. CDR3 sequence (DNA): TGTGCCAGCTCATCGGCGGGGAAAGAGACCCAGTACTTC. The chain carries TRBV28 and TRBJ2-5; D perhaps matches TRBD2 (6 bases). Deletions cut 8 bases from V and 3 bases from J, with 13 bases between. CDR3 length: 13 amino acids. CDR1 is MDHEN, CDR2 SYDVKM, per germline.